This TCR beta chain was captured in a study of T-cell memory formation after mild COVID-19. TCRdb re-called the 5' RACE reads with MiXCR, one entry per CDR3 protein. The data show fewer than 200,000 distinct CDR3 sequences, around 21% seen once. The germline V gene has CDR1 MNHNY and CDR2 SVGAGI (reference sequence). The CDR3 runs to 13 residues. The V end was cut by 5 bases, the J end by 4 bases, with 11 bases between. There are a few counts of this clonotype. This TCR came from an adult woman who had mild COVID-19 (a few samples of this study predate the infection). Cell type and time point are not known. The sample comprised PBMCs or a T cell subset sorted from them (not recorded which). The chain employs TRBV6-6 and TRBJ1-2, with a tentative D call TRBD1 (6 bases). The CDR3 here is CASSPPGVYGYTF. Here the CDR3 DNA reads TGTGCCAGCAGTCCCCCAGGGGTCTATGGCTACACCTTC.